A selection of T cell receptor beta chains follows, all from one sample in a study of T-cell reconstitution after alpha-beta-depleted transplantation in children. TCRdb reanalysed the PCR reads using MiXCR and keeps one entry per CDR3 protein. Counted here are roughly 170,000 distinct CDR3 sequences, about 6.4% occurring once; the ten biggest clones make up 3% to 3.5%. Sequenced here: PBMCs from the stem cell graft donor, sampled from the stem cell graft. These receptors originate from a human donor who donated a stem cell graft to a child with Wiskott-Aldrich syndrome. Both conserved end residues are part of each CDR3. The D gene is left open where the match is weak. The size field is filled for only some rows; it gives once, few, many or a size class.

TRBV20-1,TRBJ2-7,TRBD1,.,CSAEDRENSYEQYF,TGCAGTGCGGAAGACAGGGAAAACTCCTACGAGCAGTACTTC
TRBV4-3,TRBJ2-6,TRBD1,few,CASSQVTGTGVSGANVLTF,TGCGCCAGCAGCCAAGTCACCGGGACAGGGGTCTCTGGGGCCAACGTCCTGACTTTC
TRBV15,TRBJ1-1,.,many,CATADSGINTEAFF,TGTGCCACCGCCGACAGTGGGATAAACACTGAAGCTTTCTTT
TRBV2,TRBJ1-1,.,many,CASERSGNTEAFF,TGTGCCAGCGAACGGTCGGGGAACACTGAAGCTTTCTTT
TRBV19,TRBJ1-2,.,few,CASSTSGDYGYTF,TGTGCCAGTAGTACCTCAGGCGATTATGGCTACACCTTC
TRBV7-2,TRBJ2-1,.,few,CASSLGGMDNEQFF,TGTGCCAGCAGCTTAGGGGGAATGGACAATGAGCAGTTCTTC
TRBV7-8,TRBJ2-7,.,many,CASSPFVRGEQYF,TGTGCCAGCAGCCCCTTTGTGAGGGGCGAGCAGTACTTC
TRBV6-5,TRBJ1-6,TRBD1,many,CASSLEGQWDSPLHF,TGTGCCAGCAGTCTCGAGGGACAGTGGGATTCACCCCTCCACTTT
TRBV5-1,TRBJ1-5,TRBD1,many,CASSFGTGGNNQPQHF,TGCGCCAGCAGCTTCGGGACAGGGGGGAATAATCAGCCCCAGCATTTT
TRBV5-5,TRBJ1-1,.,.,CASSRDRPSNTEAFF,TGTGCCAGCAGCCGGGATCGCCCAAGTAACACTGAAGCTTTCTTT
TRBV20-1,TRBJ2-1,TRBD2,many,CSAQRGGPSGRPHNEQFF,TGCAGTGCTCAGCGAGGGGGGCCTAGCGGGAGGCCTCACAATGAGCAGTTCTTC
TRBV20-1,TRBJ1-3,.,.,CSARDPSRASSGNTIYF,TGCAGTGCTAGAGATCCGAGCAGGGCGAGCTCTGGAAACACCATATATTTT
TRBV29-1,TRBJ1-2,.,many,CSVEWTSRGYTF,TGCAGCGTTGAATGGACGTCGAGGGGCTACACCTTC
TRBV7-2,TRBJ1-2,.,.,CASSLSGPTSTF,TGTGCCAGCAGCTTATCGGGACCGACCAGCACCTTC
TRBV20-1,TRBJ2-3,.,many,CSARGAVDTQYF,TGCAGTGCTAGAGGGGCCGTCGATACGCAGTATTTT
TRBV5-5,TRBJ2-1,TRBD2,many,CASSPSSGTYNEQFF,TGTGCCAGCAGCCCTTCTAGCGGGACCTACAATGAGCAGTTCTTC
TRBV7-2,TRBJ2-3,TRBD1,.,CASSLGGQGPTDTQYF,TGTGCCAGCAGCTTAGGGGGACAGGGGCCAACGGATACGCAGTATTTT
TRBV5-5,TRBJ2-5,.,.,CAISPGHLWETQYF,TGTGCCATCAGCCCTGGACACCTGTGGGAGACCCAGTACTTC
TRBV12-3/TRBV12-4,TRBJ1-5,.,many,CASTSTGGSNQPQHF,TGTGCCAGCACTTCTACGGGGGGTAGCAATCAGCCCCAGCATTTT
TRBV3-1,TRBJ1-1,TRBD1,.,CASSQRGQGRGNTEAFF,TGTGCCAGCAGCCAAAGGGGACAGGGGAGGGGAAACACTGAAGCTTTCTTT
TRBV25-1,TRBJ1-4,.,many,CASSDSLGLTNEKLFF,TGTGCCAGCAGTGATTCATTGGGGTTAACTAATGAAAAACTGTTTTTT
TRBV4-3,TRBJ2-7,.,many,CASSQDKGFICEQYF,TGCGCCAGCAGCCAAGATAAGGGGTTCATCTGCGAGCAGTACTTC
TRBV20-1,TRBJ2-3,.,many,CSGQRSTDTQYF,TGCAGTGGTCAGCGAAGCACAGATACGCAGTATTTT
TRBV6-5,TRBJ2-5,.,many,CASNDGLGTQYF,TGTGCCAGCAACGACGGGTTGGGGACCCAGTACTTC
TRBV5-1,TRBJ1-6,TRBD1,many,CASSLQDRGRSPLHF,TGCGCCAGCAGCTTACAGGACAGGGGGCGATCACCCCTCCACTTT